This T cell receptor beta chain is from a study of T-cell reconstitution after alpha-beta-depleted transplantation in children. The CDR3 sequence is 18 residues long. The V end was cut by 5 bases, the J end by 0 bases, with 17 bases between. Overall study findings and caveats: Some patients' high day-60 TCRbeta diversity was traced to surviving recipient T cells and thymic progenitors. Reportedly, alpha-beta T cells present about two months post-transplant originated from several hundred expanded clones of graft origin. Fresh T-cell production supplied most of the T-cell counts and diversity seen one year after transplant.

Ten or more counts support this clonotype. Its specificity is not known. Preparation of the TCRbeta library involved a method that used unique molecular identifiers. MiXCR, applied by TCRdb to the PCR reads, yields one record per CDR3 protein. The table has 55,000 to 90,000 distinct CDR3 sequences, just under 5% seen once. The genes are TRBV12-3 or TRBV12-4 and TRBJ2-6; D is ambiguous. Material: PBMCs, mostly from graft donor cells, obtained 180 days after TCRalphabeta/CD19-depleted stem cell transplant. This TCR derives from a boy less than two years old who had a stem cell transplant for acute myeloid leukemia, so the T cells may come from the graft donor. CDR3 amino acids: CASSAWTLWSSGANVLTF. The CDR3 region has the DNA TGTGCCAGCAGTGCATGGACCTTGTGGAGCTCTGGGGCCAACGTCCTGACTTTC.